This TCR beta chain was documented in a study of T cell responses to AZD1222 COVID-19 vaccine. Whole-study results and caveats: Increases in Spike-specific TCR breadth and depth were seen after two AZD1222 doses. Repertoire collection took place solely once the T cell response had peaked.

Germline-derived CDR1 and CDR2 are KGHSH and LQKENI. CDR3 length: 16 amino acids. With 1 base clipped from V and 10 bases from J, the junction kept 5 bases outside the gene matches. Comments on this clone: The antigen is unknown.

Produced via immunoSEQ multiplex PCR; TCRdb's table is partial and in-frame only. The table has roughly 140,000 clones, approximately 90% seen once. The chain carries TRBV18 and TRBJ1-6; 12 bases agree with TRBD1. The TCR comes from an adult who received the AZD1222 COVID-19 vaccine. The sequencing here drew on peripheral blood, taken 28 days after the second AZD1222 dose. As DNA, the CDR3 is TGTGCCAGCTCACCACTCGGGACAGGGGGCAGGTCACCCCTCCACTTT. This sequence encodes CASSPLGTGGRSPLHF.